These 13 T cell receptor beta chains were sequenced from one sample in a study of technical replicates of blood from several donors. Sequenced by immunoSEQ multiplex PCR; TCRdb stores in-frame clones only, minus some. The sample shows around 76,000 clones, 95% to 98% of them seen only once. The material sequenced was T cells isolated from PBMCs. These receptors originate from a human donor in good health.

The chain employs TRBV4-1 and TRBJ2-2; 8 bases align to TRBD1. This CDR3 region has 15 residues. Losses at the gene ends were 4 bases for V and 3 bases for J; bases not matched to a gene: 4. CDR1 is MGHRA and CDR2 is YSYEKL in the germline V gene. The CDR3 protein is CASSPRQGYTGELFF. CDR3 sequence (DNA): TGCGCCAGCAGCCCCAGACAGGGGTACACCGGGGAGCTGTTTTTT.

This chain joins TRBV7-2 and TRBJ1-5; D not certain. The CDR3 has 12 amino acids. Germline CDR1 SGHTA, CDR2 FQGNSA. Trimming shortened V by 3 bases and J by 5 bases, and 5 bases separated the two germline ends. The CDR3 reads CASSFPDQPQHF. CDR3 DNA: TGTGCCAGCAGCTTTCCGGATCAGCCCCAGCATTTT.

The chain recombines TRBV14 with TRBJ2-7; TRBD1 matches 7 bases. This CDR3 is 14 amino acids long. J was trimmed by 2 bases and V by 6 bases; bases with no gene match: 7. The germline V gene encodes CDR1 SGHDN and CDR2 FVKESK. The CDR3 bases are TGTGCCAGCAGTTTTAGGGGGCGGACCTACGAGCAGTACTTC. It encodes CASSFRGRTYEQYF.

This chain connects TRBV28 to TRBJ1-1; 8 nucleotides agree with TRBD1. The CDR3 runs 12 residues. The germline V gene has CDR1 MDHEN and CDR2 SYDVKM. After removal of 6 bases from V and 7 bases from J, the junction contained 4 bases not matched to a gene. CDR3 sequence reads: CASRTGAGEAFF. The CDR3 DNA reads TGTGCCAGCAGGACAGGGGCGGGTGAAGCTTTCTTT.

J is TRBJ2-6 and V is TRBV6-5, with TRBD1 as a possible D gene (5 bases). The CDR3 has 15 amino acids. V lost 5 bases and J lost 2, with 10 bases in between. Germline V gives CDR1 MNHEY, CDR2 SVGAGI. The CDR3 DNA reads TGTGCCAGCAGTCTCGCAGGGACTGGGGCCAACGTCCTGACTTTC. Protein: CASSLAGTGANVLTF.

The chain combines TRBV4-3 with TRBJ2-1; the match to TRBD1 covers 9 bases. This CDR3 comprises 15 residues. The junction had 6 bases not matched to a gene; V was cut back by 1 base and J by 8 bases. Germline CDR1 and CDR2: LGHNA and YSLEER. The CDR3 reads CASSQGGTGRDEQFF. DNA of the CDR3: TGCGCCAGCAGCCAAGGGGGGACAGGGAGAGATGAGCAGTTCTTC.

The chain carries TRBV9 and TRBJ2-3; 11 bases agree with TRBD2. The CDR3 has 17 amino acids. Germline V lookup: CDR1 SGDLS, CDR2 YYNGEE. V trimming: 3 bases; J trimming: 1 base; junction bases outside the gene matches: 7. The CDR3, as DNA: TGTGCCAGCAGCGCATCCCATAGCGGGAGGGGCACAGATACGCAGTATTTT. Translation gives CASSASHSGRGTDTQYF.

The rearrangement uses TRBV30 and TRBJ1-1, with 7 bases fitting TRBD1. The CDR3 totals 13 residues. Germline CDR1 and CDR2: GTSNPN and SVGIG (reference sequence). V lost 4 bases and J lost 4; bases outside the gene matches: 6. The CDR3 loop is CAWMGAGGTEAFF. Here the CDR3 DNA reads TGTGCCTGGATGGGGGCAGGGGGCACTGAAGCTTTCTTT.

The chain employs TRBV18 and TRBJ1-1, with TRBD1 as a possible D gene (6 bases). The V gene lost 0 bases and the J gene lost 0 bases, with 20 bases spanning the gap. In germline, CDR1 is KGHSH, CDR2 LQKENI. This CDR3 has 19 residues. The CDR3 region has the DNA TGTGCCAGCTCACCACCTCAACAGGGAACGATGCGGATGAACACTGAAGCTTTCTTT. This gives the protein CASSPPQQGTMRMNTEAFF.

The V and J genes are TRBV9 and TRBJ1-5, with a tentative D call TRBD1 (6 bases). The CDR3 length is 16 residues. The V gene lost 3 bases and the J gene lost 0 bases, with 13 bases spanning the gap. Germline V gives CDR1 SGDLS, CDR2 YYNGEE. The DNA for the CDR3 is TGTGCCAGCAGCGCCGAGGGGGGGTCTAGCAATCAGCCCCAGCATTTT. This sequence encodes CASSAEGGSSNQPQHF.

This sequence joins TRBV7-6 and TRBJ2-3; 7 positions match TRBD1. Germline V lookup: CDR1 SGHVS, CDR2 FNYEAQ. The CDR3 length is 12 residues. Trimming removed 5 bases from V and 12 bases from J; junction bases left unmatched: 8. For the CDR3, the DNA is TGTGCCAGCAGCCAGGGACAGCTCGCTCAGTATTTT. Translated, it gives CASSQGQLAQYF.

The chain has TRBV7-9 and TRBJ2-1; TRBD2 might be the D (5 bases). The CDR3 has 14 residues. Per the germline V gene, CDR1 is SEHNR and CDR2 is FQNEAQ (reference sequence). Trimming took off 7 bases at V and 5 bases at J, with 15 bases between the two ends. The chain's CDR3 is CASKPAGGDNEQFF. Here the CDR3 DNA reads TGTGCCAGCAAGCCGGCGGGTGGCGACAATGAGCAGTTCTTC.

CDR3 protein: CASSLSSTAYSNQPQHF. The CDR3 nucleotides read TGTGCCAGCAGTTTATCCTCGACAGCTTATAGCAATCAGCCCCAGCATTTT. The V gene is TRBV27, the J gene TRBJ1-5; a possible D gene is TRBD1 (5 bases). This CDR3 spans 17 amino acids. Trimming removed 0 bases from V and 0 bases from J, with 12 bases in between. Germline V gene data show CDR1 as MNHEY and CDR2 as SMNVEV (reference sequence).